These 23 T cell receptor beta chains came from one sample sequenced in a study of CD8+CD57+ T cells in acquired aplastic anemia. The study profiled TCR beta VDJ and CDR3 using genomic DNA as template. A single record per CDR3 protein comes from TCRdb applying MiXCR to the reads. The data contain some 130,000 distinct CDR3 sequences, 48% of them singletons. Sequencing was carried out using sorted CD4+, CD8+, or CD8+CD57+ T cells (not recorded which) from PBMCs. The receptors derive from a human donor in good health, serving as a control.

The chain is built from TRBV29-1 and TRBJ2-7, with 9 bases fitting TRBD1. This CDR3 is built from 14 residues. The V gene end was trimmed by 6 bases and the J gene end by 0 bases; junction bases not matched to a gene: 6. Germline CDR1 reads SQVTM; CDR2 reads ANQGSEA. The CDR3 DNA sequence: TGCAGCGTCTACACGGGACAGGGCTCCTACGAGCAGTACTTC. This sequence encodes CSVYTGQGSYEQYF.

In the case of this clonotype: A much larger clone lies one base from this, so it may be a read error. The rearrangement uses TRBV7-2 and TRBJ2-2; 10 nucleotides align to TRBD2. The CDR3 length is 15 residues. J gave up 7 bases and V 3 bases, and 5 bases lay outside the gene matches. Germline V gives CDR1 SGHTA, CDR2 FQGNSA. CDR3 region: CASSLVSGGIGELFF. CDR3 in DNA: TGTGCCAGCAGCTTGGTTAGCGGGGGGATCGGGGAGCTGTTTTTT. The entire variable domain, with the rest obtained from reference TRBV7-2 and TRBJ2-2, is as follows: GAGVSQSPSNKVTEKGKDVELRCDPISGHTALYWYRQSLGQGLEFLIYFQGNSAPDKSGLPSDRFSAERTGGSVSTLTIQRTQQEDSAVYLCASSLVSGGIGELFFGEGSRLTVL.

This sequence joins TRBV6-1 and TRBJ2-1; possibly TRBD2 for D (7 bases). CDR1 MNHNS and CDR2 SASEGT come from the germline V gene. The CDR3 is 16 amino acids. V was trimmed by 6 bases and J by 0 bases, leaving 15 bases between them. The CDR3 protein is CASRERGGGSYNEQFF. DNA for the CDR3: TGTGCCAGCAGGGAAAGGGGGGGGGGCTCCTACAATGAGCAGTTCTTC.

The chain has TRBV11-2 and TRBJ1-5, with 8 bases lining up with TRBD1. CDR1 is SGHAT, CDR2 FQNNGV, per germline. V was clipped by 4 bases and J by 4 bases; unmatched bases: 9. The CDR3 loop spans 16 amino acids. The CDR3 region is CASSSPPQGANQPQHF. The CDR3 DNA is TGTGCCAGCAGCTCACCCCCCCAGGGGGCGAATCAGCCCCAGCATTTT.

The chain is built from TRBV20-1 and TRBJ2-7; D not resolved. The germline V gene has CDR1 DFQATT and CDR2 SNEGSKA (reference sequence). Trimming removed 0 bases at V and 1 base at J, with 7 bases between. The CDR3 covers 13 residues. In DNA form, the CDR3 reads TGCAGTGCTAGAGAAAGAGGATCCTACGAGCAGTACTTC. This translates into CSARERGSYEQYF.

The rearrangement uses TRBV7-3 and TRBJ1-2, with TRBD1 matching over 7 bases. CDR1 and CDR2 (germline): SGHTA, FQGTGA. Trimming at V came to 6 bases and at J to 0 bases, leaving 4 bases not matched to a gene. The CDR3 length is 14 residues. CDR3 DNA: TGTGCCAGCAGTTTGACAGGGCCTAACTATGGCTACACCTTC. Protein product: CASSLTGPNYGYTF.

The chain's CDR3 is CASSADGSGGAEQFF. The CDR3 bases are TGTGCCAGCAGCGCCGACGGATCCGGGGGGGCTGAGCAGTTCTTC. The chain is built from TRBV9 and TRBJ2-1, with 8 bases identical to TRBD2. This CDR3 contains 15 residues. Germline CDR1 reads SGDLS; CDR2 reads YYNGEE. Trimming cost V 3 bases and J 9 bases; bases outside gene matches: 11.

The chain is built from TRBV19 and TRBJ1-1; unclear D gene. Germline V gene lookup returns CDR1 LNHDA and CDR2 SQIVND (reference sequence). This CDR3 is 15 amino acids long. V was clipped by 1 base and J by 1 base, with 10 bases between them. Here the CDR3 DNA reads TGTGCCAGTAGTATAGTCGCAGTAAAGAACACTGAAGCTTTCTTT. Encoded protein: CASSIVAVKNTEAFF. The entire variable domain, with the rest obtained from reference TRBV19 and TRBJ1-1, is as follows: DGGITQSPKYLFRKEGQNVTLSCEQNLNHDAMYWYRQDPGQGLRLIYYSQIVNDFQKGDIAEGYSVSREKKESFPLTVTSAQKNPTAFYLCASSIVAVKNTEAFFGQGTRLTVV.

This rearrangement joins TRBV7-9 to TRBJ2-1, with 7 bases fitting TRBD1. This CDR3 contains 12 residues. Trimming cost V 1 base and J 9 bases; bases outside gene matches: 0. Germline CDR1 is SEHNR and CDR2 is FQNEAQ (reference sequence). The CDR3 region has the DNA TGTGCCAGCAGCTTAGGGACAGGTGAGCAGTTCTTC. Its translation: CASSLGTGEQFF.

The rearrangement links TRBV20-1 to TRBJ1-6; D is ambiguous. CDR1 and CDR2 (germline): DFQATT, SNEGSKA (reference sequence). The CDR3 covers 12 residues. V lost 5 bases and J 9 bases, leaving 11 bases between the germline ends. The CDR3 DNA is TGCAGTGCTGAGGATGCGTCTTCACCCCTCCACTTT. Its protein product is CSAEDASSPLHF.

The chain joins TRBV2 to TRBJ2-1; D is undetermined. Germline assignment: CDR1 SNHLY and CDR2 FYNNEI. The CDR3 covers 12 residues. V lost 4 bases, J lost 3 bases, and 4 bases lay in between. The CDR3: CASSVGYNEQFF. The CDR3 nucleotides are TGTGCCAGCAGTGTGGGCTACAATGAGCAGTTCTTC.

The chain uses TRBV6-2 or TRBV6-3 and TRBJ2-7, with 8 bases matching TRBD2. The V gene's germline CDR1 is MNHEY and CDR2 SVGEGT. CDR3 length equals 16 residues. The junction had 11 bases not matched to a gene; V was cut back by 5 bases and J by 2 bases. CDR3 sequence reads: CASSQTGTSDPYEQYF. The DNA of the CDR3 is TGTGCCAGCAGTCAAACCGGGACTAGTGATCCCTACGAGCAGTACTTC.

This chain connects TRBV19 to TRBJ1-6; no reliable D call. The CDR3 is made up of 14 amino acids. CDR1 is LNHDA and CDR2 is SQIVND in the germline V gene (reference sequence). Trimming pared 9 bases from V and 5 bases from J, leaving 14 bases between. For the CDR3, the DNA is TGTGCCAGCAGCCCCGAGCCGAATAATTCACCCCTCCACTTT. This gives the protein CASSPEPNNSPLHF.

This rearrangement joins TRBV6-2 or TRBV6-3 to TRBJ2-2; the D is unclear. This CDR3 has 14 residues. With 6 bases removed from V and 4 bases from J, the gap between germline ends came to 12 bases. Germline CDR1 and CDR2: MNHEY and SVGEGT. Here the CDR3 DNA reads TGTGCCAGCAGGGGTTGGGGTAGCACCGGGGAGCTGTTTTTT. The encoded protein is CASRGWGSTGELFF.

About this clonotype itself: Possible read error: a much larger clone is one base away. The chain uses TRBV5-8 and TRBJ1-3, with D tentatively TRBD1 (5 bases). Germline CDR1 is SGHTS and CDR2 is YDEGEE. This CDR3 is built from 14 residues. This CDR3 reads CASSHGTAGNTVYF. CDR3 DNA sequence: TGTGCCAGCAGCCACGGGACGGCCGGAAACACCGTATATTTT.

This chain joins TRBV24-1 and TRBJ2-3, with 8 bases identical to TRBD1. Losses at the gene ends were 10 bases for V and 1 base for J; bases not matched to a gene: 3. Germline CDR1 is KGHDR and CDR2 is SFDVKD. CDR3 size: 13 residues. CDR3 nucleotides: TGTGCCACGGGACAGGCCCGCACAGATACGCAGTATTTT. Residues: CATGQARTDTQYF.

At least ten counts were recorded for this clonotype. The CDR3 sequence: CSAQGREGNQPQHF. In nucleotides, the CDR3 is TGCAGTGCCCAGGGGAGGGAAGGCAATCAGCCCCAGCATTTT. The V and J genes are TRBV20-1 and TRBJ1-5; tentative D call: TRBD1 (6 bases). Trimming pared 6 bases from V and 2 bases from J, leaving 14 bases between. There are 14 residues in the CDR3. Germline V gene lookup returns CDR1 DFQATT and CDR2 SNEGSKA (reference sequence).

V gene TRBV20-1 combines with J gene TRBJ2-7, with 12 bases matching TRBD2. CDR1 and CDR2 from the germline V gene are DFQATT and SNEGSKA (reference sequence). After removal of 5 bases from V and 3 bases from J, the junction contained 8 bases not matched to a gene. The CDR3 is made up of 15 amino acids. The CDR3 loop is CSAHPTSGGIYEQYF. CDR3 DNA: TGCAGTGCTCACCCGACTAGCGGGGGAATCTACGAGCAGTACTTC.

The chain links TRBV7-2 to TRBJ1-1; D is undetermined. This CDR3 has 14 residues. CDR1 is SGHTA, CDR2 FQGNSA, per germline. Deletions cut 6 bases from V and 4 bases from J, with 15 bases between. The CDR3 region has the DNA TGTGCCAGCAGAGGCCGGGTTTTGAGCACTGAAGCTTTCTTT. Translating gives CASRGRVLSTEAFF.

This clonotype was seen repeatedly, ten times or more. The chain couples TRBV14 to TRBJ2-3; D is possibly TRBD2 (5 bases). The CDR3 runs 15 residues. Germline CDR1 and CDR2: SGHDN and FVKESK. V was shortened by 1 base and J by 4 bases, with 12 bases between the two germline ends. CDR3 sequence (DNA): TGTGCCAGCAGCCAAGTCGGGGTTCGGGCAGATACGCAGTATTTT. This sequence encodes CASSQVGVRADTQYF.

This clonotype was counted many times. V usage is TRBV20-1 and J usage is TRBJ2-7, with D tentatively TRBD2 (6 bases). Trimming shortened V by 6 bases and J by 4 bases, and 13 bases separated the two germline ends. The CDR3 is made up of 12 amino acids. Germline CDR1 is DFQATT and CDR2 is SNEGSKA (reference sequence). The CDR3 DNA reads as TGCAGTGCCCCCATCGGGGGTTACGAGCAGTACTTC. As protein: CSAPIGGYEQYF.

This sequence joins TRBV20-1 and TRBJ2-1; 14 bases match TRBD2. This CDR3 comprises 15 residues. Unmatched junction bases numbered 8, after V lost 5 bases and J lost 8 bases. Germline CDR1 and CDR2: DFQATT and SNEGSKA (reference sequence). CDR3 DNA sequence: TGCAGTGCTGCTCAGACTAGCGGGGGGGTCCATGAGCAGTTCTTC. Residues: CSAAQTSGGVHEQFF.

At least ten counts were recorded for this clonotype. The gene calls are TRBV12-3 or TRBV12-4 and TRBJ2-1; 8 bases are a match to TRBD2. Trimming cost V 6 bases and J 0 bases; bases outside gene matches: 4. The CDR3 runs to 15 residues. The CDR3, as DNA: TGTGCCAGCAGCCCGAGCGGGAGCTCCTACAATGAGCAGTTCTTC. It translates to CASSPSGSSYNEQFF.